This T cell receptor delta chain emerged from a study of gamma-delta chains in newborns, infants, children. Turning to the study itself: Innate gammadelta T cells reportedly expand polyclonally right after birth, driven by microbial exposure, per the title.

This CDR3 is 18 amino acids long. V lost 1 base and J lost 0, with 12 bases in between. Germline CDR1 GEAIGNYY, CDR2 EKD. TCRdb processed the reads again with the CATT caller. This sample has 6,000 to 7,000 delta-chain clones, with approximately 1.9% found just once. This clone came up a few times. The TCR sequence derives from a child who was a newborn, infant or young child, either healthy, febrile or measles-vaccinated (not recorded which). The sample comprised blood. This sequence joins TRDV2 and TRDJ3; a possible D gene is TRDD3 (6 bases). In DNA form, the CDR3 reads TGTGCCTGTGACACTGGGGGTCATGGCTCCTGGGACACCCGACAGATGTTTTTC. This gives the protein CACDTGGHGSWDTRQMFF.